Listed below are T cell receptor beta chains from one sample, sequenced in a study of early T cells in non-severe SARS-CoV-2 infection. MiXCR, run by TCRdb on the 5' RACE reads, gives a single entry per CDR3 protein. The data hold 75,000 to 100,000 distinct CDR3 sequences, with approximately 15% observed a single time. The material sequenced was whole blood. These receptor sequences come from an adult who was a healthcare worker with PCR-confirmed SARS-CoV-2 infection or an uninfected control (not recorded which). The CDR3 runs from the conserved cysteine through the conserved F or W. The D gene is left open where the match is weak. The size field is filled for only some rows; it gives once, few, many or a size class.

v_gene	d_gene	abundance	j_gene	CDR3nt	CDR3aa
TRBV7-3	.	many	TRBJ2-5	TGTGCCAGCAGCTTAAGACGAACGGAGACCCAGTACTTC	CASSLRRTETQYF
TRBV7-2	.	few	TRBJ1-4	TGTGCCAGCAGCTTAGTGAACCCAACTAATGAAAAACTGTTTTTT	CASSLVNPTNEKLFF
TRBV10-1	.	.	TRBJ2-1	TGCGCCAGCAGTGACCGGCGGGGAGCCTACAATGAGCAGTTCTTC	CASSDRRGAYNEQFF
TRBV15	TRBD2	many	TRBJ2-1	TGTGCCACCAGCAGAGATACTAGCGGGGTTAGTGAGCAGTTCTTC	CATSRDTSGVSEQFF
TRBV24-1	.	few	TRBJ2-1	TGTGCCACCAGTGATAGGGGTGAGCAGTTCTTC	CATSDRGEQFF
TRBV19	TRBD1	many	TRBJ2-1	TGTGCCACCCGGGGCAGGGGGATCTACAATGAGCAGTTCTTC	CATRGRGIYNEQFF
TRBV5-5	.	.	TRBJ1-4	TGTGCCAGCGGGACCTTCACAACTAATGAAAAACTGTTTTTT	CASGTFTTNEKLFF
TRBV7-8	TRBD2	few	TRBJ2-3	TGTGCCAGCAGCTTAGTGTTAGCGGGGGGGCGCACAGATACGCAGTATTTT	CASSLVLAGGRTDTQYF
TRBV3-1	.	few	TRBJ2-5	TGTGCCAGCAGCCAAACCCAAACTGAGGGGACCCAGTACTTC	CASSQTQTEGTQYF
TRBV6-5	TRBD1	.	TRBJ1-6	TGTGCCAGCAGTAGGGAAGAGACAGGGACTAATTCACCCCTCCACTTT	CASSREETGTNSPLHF
TRBV29-1	.	.	TRBJ1-1	TGCAGCGTTATGACCAACACTGAAGCTTTCTTT	CSVMTNTEAFF
TRBV21-1	.	few	TRBJ1-5	TGTGCCAGCAGCTTCCCAGAGGTCCGGGGTGATGGCAATCAGCCCCAGCATTTT	CASSFPEVRGDGNQPQHF
TRBV12-5	.	many	TRBJ1-1	TGTGCTAGTGGTTTGGTACCCACAGGGTTCGCTGAAGCTTTCTTT	CASGLVPTGFAEAFF
TRBV20-1	.	few	TRBJ1-2	TGCAGTGCTAGTCAGGGCCTATATGGCTACACCTTC	CSASQGLYGYTF
TRBV6-1	TRBD2	many	TRBJ2-1	TGTGCCAGCAGTGAACTAGCGGGAGGATTATACAATGAGCAGTTCTTC	CASSELAGGLYNEQFF
TRBV29-1	TRBD1	.	TRBJ2-2	TGCAGCGTTTTACAGGGGCTCGACACCGGGGAGCTGTTTTTT	CSVLQGLDTGELFF
TRBV7-8	.	.	TRBJ1-6	TGTGCCAGCAGCTCCCCTCCGGGTTCCTATAATTCACCCCTCCACTTT	CASSSPPGSYNSPLHF
TRBV7-9	TRBD1	.	TRBJ1-1	TGTGCCAGCAGCCCCAGACAGGGAACAGGAAGGAACACTGAAGCTTTCTTT	CASSPRQGTGRNTEAFF
TRBV10-3	.	few	TRBJ2-3	TGTGCCATCAGTGAACCGGCTAGGGGGGCCACAGATACGCAGTATTTT	CAISEPARGATDTQYF
TRBV12-5	.	few	TRBJ1-6	TGTGCTAGTGGTCTCCAGAGAAGGGGACTGAACTATAATTCACCCCTCCACTTT	CASGLQRRGLNYNSPLHF
TRBV7-7	TRBD2	medium-sized	TRBJ2-5	TGTGCCAGCAGCTTGGGACTAGCGGTCCAAGAGACCCAGTACTTC	CASSLGLAVQETQYF
TRBV20-1	TRBD2	.	TRBJ2-1	TGCAGTGCTAGAGTAGCGGGGTCCTCCTACAATGAGCAGTTCTTC	CSARVAGSSYNEQFF
TRBV6-6	.	few	TRBJ1-3	TGTGCCAGCAGTTACCCCCCTGAGGGCACTGGAAACACCATATATTTT	CASSYPPEGTGNTIYF
TRBV29-1	TRBD2	.	TRBJ2-1	TGCAGCGTTCGTAGCGGGGGGGGCTTTCAAATAAGCTCCTACAATGAGCAGTTCTTC	CSVRSGGGFQISSYNEQFF